The present TCR beta chain was sequenced within a study of cytomegalovirus exposure and HLA in healthy donors. The study's findings and limits: Accounts indicate the classifier identified cytomegalovirus status with strong specificity and sensitivity. No immune exposure information besides CMV serostatus was available.

Use of 60 Vbeta and 13 Jbeta primers characterized the PCR. This table comes from immunoSEQ multiplex PCR, and its TCRdb copy is limited to in-frame clones, with some not included. This table has 100,000 to 150,000 clones, just under 85% appearing once. About this clone itself: Its antigen is unidentified.

Germline loops: CDR1 SQVTM, CDR2 ANQGSEA. Trimming removed 5 bases from V and 5 bases from J, with 10 bases in between. The CDR3 runs 12 residues. Sequencing was done on a sample of PBMCs. The clonotype was recovered from a boy younger than 10 in good health and CMV-seronegative. The V call is TRBV29-1, the J call TRBJ2-1; D is unclear. CDR3 DNA: TGCAGCGTTCTACCCCCTAACAATGAGCAGTTCTTC. This encodes CSVLPPNNEQFF.